This T cell receptor beta chain was retrieved from a study of cytomegalovirus exposure and HLA in healthy donors. V lost 7 bases and J lost 1, with 13 bases in between. CDR1 and CDR2 from the germline V gene are MNHEY and SMNVEV (reference sequence). The CDR3 contains 14 residues. This clone has more than one count but fewer than ten. PCR was performed using 60 Vbeta and 13 Jbeta primers. Here immunoSEQ multiplex PCR was the method, and the copy in TCRdb shows in-frame clones only, minus some. The sample holds fewer than 200,000 clones, roughly two thirds seen once. This TCR was sampled from a woman aged 30 to 39 in good health and CMV-seronegative. The V gene is TRBV27, the J gene TRBJ1-1; D is uncertain. The sequencing input was PBMCs. This CDR3 is CASTSRARNTEAFF. CDR3 nucleotide sequence: TGTGCCAGCACCTCCCGAGCCCGGAACACTGAAGCTTTCTTT.